The T cell receptor beta chain described here comes from a study of early T cells in non-severe SARS-CoV-2 infection. TCRdb fed the 5' RACE reads into MiXCR, producing one record per CDR3 protein. This sample yields approximately 39,000 distinct CDR3 sequences, of which less than 8% are seen a single time; approximately 26% belongs to the top ten. Germline-derived CDR1 and CDR2 are SGHRS and YFSETQ. The CDR3 length is 15 residues. V gave up 4 bases and J gave up 3 bases; unmatched junction bases: 9. This clonotype was seen many times. Sequencing was performed on whole blood, taken at baseline. The chain employs TRBV5-1 and TRBJ2-5, with 7 bases lining up with TRBD1. The TCR was taken from an adult who was a healthcare worker with PCR-confirmed SARS-CoV-2 infection or an uninfected control (not recorded which). CDR3: CASSPQGSPKETQYF. CDR3 sequence (DNA): TGCGCCAGCAGCCCACAGGGGTCTCCTAAAGAGACCCAGTACTTC.